This T cell receptor beta chain was captured by sequencing in a study of shared clonotypes between healthy human individuals. The genomic DNA of each subset was split evenly across several immunoSEQ plates. Only in-frame clones appear in the TCRdb table, and some are missing; sequencing was by immunoSEQ multiplex PCR. The repertoire includes 1.5 million to 2.5 million clones, 85% to 95% of them detected once, and 1% to 1.5% sits in the top ten. CD45RO-negative, CCR7-selected cells formed the naive CD8 fraction, which excluded terminally differentiated effector memory CD45RA+ cells. This clone was counted a single time. Input material: naive CD8+ T cells sorted from blood. The source is a man aged 18 to 30 in good health.

The CDR3: CASTPTQSSYNEQFF. CDR3 DNA: TGTGCCAGCACCCCCACCCAGAGCTCCTACAATGAGCAGTTCTTC. This rearrangement joins TRBV6-5 to TRBJ2-1; D remains ambiguous. V was trimmed by 7 bases and J by 0 bases, leaving 13 bases between them. The CDR3 is 15 residues long. Germline CDR1 is MNHEY and CDR2 is SVGAGI.